Below, 3 T cell receptor beta chains from the same sample are listed, as sequenced in a study of CD8+CD57+ T cells in acquired aplastic anemia. Genomic DNA, the template, was used for profiling of the TCR beta VDJ and CDR3. TCRdb re-derived calls from the reads in MiXCR, one entry per CDR3 protein. The sample yields some 180,000 distinct CDR3 sequences, 45% to 50% seen once. The sequenced material came from sorted CD4+, CD8+, or CD8+CD57+ T cells (not recorded which) from PBMCs. The source of these receptors is a human donor in good health.

This clonotype was recorded a few times. A much larger clonotype is one base distant, so this may be a read error. V and J are TRBV19 and TRBJ1-1; TRBD1 might be the D (6 bases). The CDR3 runs 16 residues. The V end lost 8 bases, the J end lost 0 bases, and 19 bases lay between the germline ends. Germline CDR1 is LNHDA and CDR2 is SQIVND (reference sequence). The CDR3, as DNA: TGTGCCAGTCGCAGGGGTCTCAGTAATATGAACACTGAAGCTTTCTTT. This codes for CASRRGLSNMNTEAFF.

The gene calls are TRBV19 and TRBJ1-6; 10 nucleotides match TRBD1. Germline assignment: CDR1 LNHDA and CDR2 SQIVND (reference sequence). The CDR3 is 13 amino acids. V trimming: 10 bases; J trimming: 10 bases; junction bases outside the gene matches: 7. The CDR3 DNA follows: TGTGCCATTTCGGACAGGGGGGGCTCACCCCTCCACTTT. Translation: CAISDRGGSPLHF.

Many counts were recorded for this clonotype. The chain uses TRBV6-1 and TRBJ1-1; D may be TRBD1 (5 bases). V lost 5 bases, J lost 6 bases, and 16 bases lay in between. The CDR3 contains 14 residues. Germline CDR1 MNHNS, CDR2 SASEGT. The CDR3 sequence: CASSKGYLGAEAFF. As DNA, the CDR3 is TGTGCCAGCAGTAAGGGATACCTGGGGGCTGAAGCTTTCTTT.